Shown below are 13 T cell receptor beta chains from a single sample sequenced in a study of cytomegalovirus exposure and HLA in healthy donors. Profiling relied on immunoSEQ multiplex PCR, and the TCRdb table lists in-frame clones only, not all of them. The sample contains approximately 170,000 clones, 80% to 85% of which appear only once. Material: PBMCs. The receptors originated from a man younger than 40 in good health and CMV-seropositive.

This clone was seen more than once but under ten times. This chain links TRBV7-7 with TRBJ1-5; D call uncertain. The CDR3 has 12 amino acids. From germline, CDR1 is SSHAT and CDR2 FNYEAQ (reference sequence). Trimming cost V 2 bases and J 4 bases, with 3 bases left between them. The DNA of the CDR3 is TGTGCCAGCAGCTTATTAAATCAGCCCCAGCATTTT. It is translated as CASSLLNQPQHF. Variable domain in full (rest from reference TRBV7-7 and TRBJ1-5): GAGVSQSPRYKVTKRGQDVTLRCDPISSHATLYWYQQALGQGPEFLTYFNYEAQPDKSGLPSDRFSAERPEGSISTLTIQRTEQRDSAMYRCASSLLNQPQHFGDGTRLSIL.

The rearrangement links TRBV9 to TRBJ2-7, with 9 bases lining up with TRBD2. Germline V lookup: CDR1 SGDLS, CDR2 YYNGEE. The CDR3 length is 16 residues. J gave up 2 bases and V 2 bases, and 8 bases lay outside the gene matches. CDR3: CASSVSEGGGAYEQYF. The DNA for the CDR3 is TGTGCCAGCAGCGTGAGTGAAGGCGGGGGGGCCTACGAGCAGTACTTC.

J is TRBJ2-7 and V is TRBV6-6; D not resolved. Germline V lookup: CDR1 MNHNY, CDR2 SVGAGI (reference sequence). Trimming left V 2 bases short and J 6 bases short, with 5 bases between. The CDR3 consists of 11 residues. CDR3 residues: CASSYQAEQYF. The CDR3 region has the DNA TGTGCCAGCAGTTACCAGGCCGAGCAGTACTTC.

This sequence joins TRBV2 and TRBJ1-1; no reliable D call. This CDR3 has 13 residues. CDR1 is SNHLY, CDR2 FYNNEI, per germline. V was cut by 6 bases and J by 0 bases, with 8 bases left in between. The CDR3 region is CASRSNMNTEAFF. In DNA form, the CDR3 reads TGTGCCAGCAGAAGCAATATGAACACTGAAGCTTTCTTT.

This clone appeared a few times. The V call is TRBV5-1, the J call TRBJ2-3; D remains unclear. V lost 4 bases and J 14 bases, leaving 11 bases between the germline ends. Germline V lookup: CDR1 SGHRS, CDR2 YFSETQ. This CDR3 comprises 10 residues. The CDR3 is CASSLIPGYF. The DNA of the CDR3 is TGCGCCAGCAGCCTCATCCCCGGGTATTTT.

The chain is built from TRBV5-6 and TRBJ2-7, with D tentatively TRBD2 (6 bases). The CDR3 extends over 12 amino acids. Looked up from germline, CDR1 is SGHDT and CDR2 is YYEEEE. V gave up 3 bases and J gave up 3 bases, with 7 bases separating them. Written as DNA, the CDR3 is TGTGCCAGCAGCTCGGGACTCTACGAGCAGTACTTC. It codes for CASSSGLYEQYF.

The chain recombines TRBV30 with TRBJ2-2, with TRBD1 as a possible D gene (5 bases). Germline V lookup: CDR1 GTSNPN, CDR2 SVGIG (reference sequence). CDR3 length: 14 amino acids. V lost 3 bases to trimming and J lost 2 bases, with 10 bases between them. CDR3 coding DNA: TGTGCCTGGAGGGACGACAGTAACACCGGGGAGCTGTTTTTT. This gives the protein CAWRDDSNTGELFF. The whole variable domain, filled in from reference TRBV30 and TRBJ2-2, reads SQTIHQWPATLVQPVGSPLSLECTVEGTSNPNLYWYRQAAGRGLQLLFYSVGIGQISSEVPQNLSASRPQDRQFILSSKKLLLSDSGFYLCAWRDDSNTGELFFGEGSRLTVL.

This chain connects TRBV7-6 to TRBJ2-2; TRBD2 matches 13 bases. J gave up 3 bases and V 5 bases, and 3 bases lay outside the gene matches. Germline V lookup: CDR1 SGHVS, CDR2 FNYEAQ. There are 16 residues in the CDR3. The CDR3 spells CASSPGTSGDTGELFF. CDR3 in DNA: TGTGCCAGCAGCCCCGGGACTAGCGGGGACACCGGGGAGCTGTTTTTT.

The chain combines TRBV18 with TRBJ1-2, with a possible D match to TRBD1 (6 bases). Germline CDR1 KGHSH, CDR2 LQKENI. Trimming took 3 bases from V and 4 from J, leaving 18 bases between them. The CDR3 totals 16 residues. CDR3 residues: CASSPSTQGLSYGYTF. The CDR3 DNA sequence: TGTGCCAGCTCACCCTCCACCCAGGGGCTGAGCTATGGCTACACCTTC. Using reference TRBV18 and TRBJ1-2 for the parts outside the CDR3, the full variable domain is NAGVMQNPRHLVRRRGQEARLRCSPMKGHSHVYWYRQLPEEGLKFMVYLQKENIIDESGMPKERFSAEFPKEGPSILRIQQVVRGDSAAYFCASSPSTQGLSYGYTFGSGTRLTVV.

The V gene is TRBV19, the J gene TRBJ1-2; D call uncertain. Germline CDR1 is LNHDA and CDR2 is SQIVND (reference sequence). The CDR3 is made up of 13 amino acids. Between the trimmed V and J ends, which lost 5 bases and 4 bases, there was a span of 11 bases. The chain's CDR3 is CASSADSFYGYTF. CDR3 nucleotide sequence: TGTGCCAGTAGTGCAGATTCTTTCTATGGCTACACCTTC. Together with reference TRBV19 and TRBJ1-2, the CDR3 gives the full variable domain: DGGITQSPKYLFRKEGQNVTLSCEQNLNHDAMYWYRQDPGQGLRLIYYSQIVNDFQKGDIAEGYSVSREKKESFPLTVTSAQKNPTAFYLCASSADSFYGYTFGSGTRLTVV.

The count of this clone is one. This chain links TRBV19 with TRBJ2-2; D is ambiguous. The CDR3 covers 15 residues. V lost 5 bases to trimming and J lost 3 bases, with 13 bases between them. In germline, CDR1 is LNHDA, CDR2 SQIVND (reference sequence). CDR3: CASSYGQAHTGELFF. The DNA of the CDR3 is TGTGCCAGTAGTTATGGGCAGGCGCACACCGGGGAGCTGTTTTTT.

J is TRBJ2-3 and V is TRBV30; TRBD2 matches 13 bases. CDR1 and CDR2 from the germline V gene are GTSNPN and SVGIG (reference sequence). Germline trimming cut 3 bases from V and 6 bases from J; bases unmatched to any gene: 9. The CDR3 covers 16 residues. In DNA form, the CDR3 reads TGTGCCTGGAGGACACTAGCGGGGGGGCCAGGTGATACGCAGTATTTT. Protein sequence: CAWRTLAGGPGDTQYF.

The chain uses TRBV5-1 and TRBJ2-7, with 9 bases lining up with TRBD1. This CDR3 is 15 amino acids long. CDR1 is SGHRS and CDR2 is YFSETQ in the germline V gene. V lost 3 bases and J lost 3; bases outside the gene matches: 7. CDR3 sequence: CASSSVTGGNYEQYF. The CDR3 nucleotides are TGCGCCAGCAGCTCTGTGACAGGGGGAAACTACGAGCAGTACTTC. Full variable domain (outside the CDR3, taken from reference TRBV5-1 and TRBJ2-7): KAGVTQTPRYLIKTRGQQVTLSCSPISGHRSVSWYQQTPGQGLQFLFEYFSETQRNKGNFPGRFSGRQFSNSRSEMNVSTLELGDSALYLCASSSVTGGNYEQYFGPGTRLTVT.